Each of the 10 T cell receptor beta chains below was sequenced from the same sample in a study of shared clonotypes between healthy human individuals. The assay was immunoSEQ multiplex PCR, and TCRdb's table has in-frame clones only and misses some. The repertoire holds approximately 2.1 million clones, with approximately 95% as singletons. Specimen: naive CD4+ T cells from PBMCs. Subset reported: CD45RA+ positively selected. Every receptor here comes from a man between 18 and 35 years old in good health. Some clones in this sample may be carry-over from other donors' samples.

The rearrangement uses TRBV11-3 and TRBJ2-5; unclear D gene. Trimming left V 0 bases short and J 1 base short, with 9 bases between. Per the germline V gene, CDR1 is SGHNT and CDR2 is YENEEA. The CDR3 has 15 residues. The CDR3 DNA sequence: TGTGCCAGCAGCTTAGATGGCCGGATCCAAGAGACCCAGTACTTC. Translated: CASSLDGRIQETQYF.

The rearrangement links TRBV2 to TRBJ2-3; D is unresolved. Per the germline V gene, CDR1 is SNHLY and CDR2 is FYNNEI. Trimming pared 3 bases from V and 0 bases from J, leaving 13 bases between. There are 16 residues in the CDR3. The CDR3 nucleotides read TGTGCCAGCAGTGATCCTGGCGGATCTAGCACAGATACGCAGTATTTT. Translation gives CASSDPGGSSTDTQYF.

The chain uses TRBV7-2 and TRBJ2-2, with D uncertain. V lost 1 base to trimming and J lost 2 bases, with 2 bases between them. CDR3 length: 13 amino acids. The germline gives CDR1 SGHTA, CDR2 FQGNSA. The DNA for the CDR3 is TGTGCCAGCAGCTTAGGCAACACCGGGGAGCTGTTTTTT. Translating it yields CASSLGNTGELFF.

The J gene is TRBJ2-3, the V gene TRBV9; perhaps TRBD2 as D (6 bases). There are 15 residues in the CDR3. V was trimmed by 3 bases and J by 2 bases, leaving 13 bases between them. Germline V gives CDR1 SGDLS, CDR2 YYNGEE. The CDR3 DNA is TGTGCCAGCAGCGATGAGGGACTCCTCACAGATACGCAGTATTTT. It codes for CASSDEGLLTDTQYF.

The rearrangement uses TRBV28 and TRBJ1-2; D gene unclear. With 5 bases removed from V and 2 bases from J, the gap between germline ends came to 15 bases. This CDR3 comprises 15 residues. CDR1 and CDR2 from the germline V gene are MDHEN and SYDVKM. CDR3 in DNA: TGTGCCAGCAGTCCAAGTCAAAAGGGCAACTATGGCTACACCTTC. Encoded protein: CASSPSQKGNYGYTF.

The chain recombines TRBV28 with TRBJ2-2; D call uncertain. V was pared by 6 bases and J by 6 bases, with 23 bases between. CDR1 MDHEN and CDR2 SYDVKM come from the germline V gene. The CDR3 has 17 residues. The CDR3 loop is CASRTPSLTRKAGELFF. The CDR3 DNA sequence: TGTGCCAGCAGGACACCCTCCCTGACTCGAAAGGCCGGGGAGCTGTTTTTT. Combining the CDR3 with reference TRBV28 and TRBJ2-2 gives the whole variable domain DVKVTQSSRYLVKRTGEKVFLECVQDMDHENMFWYRQDPGLGLRLIYFSYDVKMKEKGDIPEGYSVSREKKERFSLILESASTNQTSMYLCASRTPSLTRKAGELFFGEGSRLTVL.

The sample holds one count of this clone. The chain has TRBV30 and TRBJ2-1, with D tentatively TRBD2 (5 bases). This CDR3 has 14 amino acids. V was cut by 0 bases and J by 8 bases, with 14 bases left in between. Germline V gene lookup returns CDR1 GTSNPN and CDR2 SVGIG (reference sequence). The CDR3 spells CAWSVLGITDEQFF. The CDR3 coding sequence is TGTGCCTGGAGTGTACTCGGGATTACCGATGAGCAGTTCTTC.

This chain joins TRBV29-1 and TRBJ2-5, with D unresolved. Germline-derived CDR1 and CDR2 are SQVTM and ANQGSEA. Between the trimmed V and J ends, which lost 3 bases and 5 bases, there was a span of 4 bases. This CDR3 comprises 10 residues. CDR3 nucleotide sequence: TGCAGCGTTGACGCTGAGACCCAGTACTTC. Translation gives CSVDAETQYF.

This clone has only one observation. The chain has TRBV5-4 and TRBJ1-1, with 9 bases fitting TRBD1. CDR3 length equals 16 residues. Germline lookup yields CDR1 SGHNT and CDR2 YYREEE (reference sequence). Germline trimming cut 4 bases from V and 0 bases from J; bases unmatched to any gene: 7. In nucleotides, the CDR3 is TGTGCCAGCAGCCCGGGGACAGGGATCATGAACACTGAAGCTTTCTTT. Translated: CASSPGTGIMNTEAFF.

This clone was recorded once. V is TRBV5-1 and J is TRBJ1-4; 7 positions agree with TRBD1. The J segment lost 3 bases and the V segment lost 3 bases, leaving 2 bases of the junction unmatched. The germline V gene encodes CDR1 SGHRS and CDR2 YFSETQ. The CDR3 spans 14 residues. The CDR3, as DNA: TGCGCCAGCAGCTGGGACAGCCCTAATGAAAAACTGTTTTTT. It codes for CASSWDSPNEKLFF. The whole variable domain, remainder taken from reference TRBV5-1 and TRBJ1-4, is KAGVTQTPRYLIKTRGQQVTLSCSPISGHRSVSWYQQTPGQGLQFLFEYFSETQRNKGNFPGRFSGRQFSNSRSEMNVSTLELGDSALYLCASSWDSPNEKLFFGSGTQLSVL.